The sample holds a few counts of the clone carrying this T cell receptor (beta chain). Germline trimming cut 7 bases from V and 1 base from J; bases unmatched to any gene: 11. This CDR3 is built from 16 residues. Per germline, CDR1 MNHEY and CDR2 SMNVEV (reference sequence). In the authors' workflow: Amplification of reference gene primers provided the estimated nucleated cell counts. The table came from immunoSEQ multiplex PCR; TCRdb's copy has only in-frame clones and leaves some out. That table supplies the V and J calls and clone size; D and trimming were determined from the DNA. This sample has about 52,000 clones, with over 75% found just once. The data originate from a study of blood T cell repertoires in COVID-19. Study as a whole: Samples taken during acute and convalescent COVID-19 were collected in the United States, Italy and Spain.

Sequenced sample: peripheral blood. V and J are TRBV27 and TRBJ2-7, with 9 bases lining up with TRBD2. The TCR comes from a man aged 65 to 79 with active COVID-19. The CDR3 sequence is CASTPRGGASSYEQYF. The CDR3 DNA reads as TGTGCCAGCACCCCCCGCGGGGGGGCCAGTTCCTACGAGCAGTACTTC.